Reported below is one T cell receptor beta chain. TCRdb's table, derived via immunoSEQ multiplex PCR, lists solely in-frame clones and lacks some. Among roughly 140,000 clones listed, 88% were seen once. Germline V gene data show CDR1 as SGHRS and CDR2 as YFSETQ. The CDR3 covers 14 residues. The V end lost 2 bases, the J end lost 1 base, and 9 bases lay between the germline ends. The sample belongs to a study of blood T cell repertoires in COVID-19. At the level of the study: T cells, B-cell-depleted T cells, or PBMCs provided the cDNA or gDNA that served as material.

The origin of this receptor is a woman in her 50s with acute or convalescent COVID-19. V is TRBV5-1 and J is TRBJ1-1; D unresolved. The specimen was peripheral blood. The CDR3: CASSFARENTEAFF. CDR3 bases: TGCGCCAGCAGCTTTGCACGGGAGAACACTGAAGCTTTCTTT.